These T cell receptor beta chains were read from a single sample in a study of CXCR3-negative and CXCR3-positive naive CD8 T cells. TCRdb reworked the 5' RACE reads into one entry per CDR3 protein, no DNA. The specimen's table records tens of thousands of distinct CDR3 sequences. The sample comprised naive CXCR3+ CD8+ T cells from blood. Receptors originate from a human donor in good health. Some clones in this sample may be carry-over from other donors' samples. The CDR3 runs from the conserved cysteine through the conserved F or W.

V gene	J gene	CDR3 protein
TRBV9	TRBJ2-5	CASSDGHRETQYF
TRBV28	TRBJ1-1	CASTTSQGVSFTMNTEAFF
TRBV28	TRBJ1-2	CASSSGQIYGYTF
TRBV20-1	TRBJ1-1	CSARDSGGTQAFF
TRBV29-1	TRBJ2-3	CSVEDPGQVGDTQYF
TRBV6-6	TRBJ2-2	CASSYWLAGGPDTGELFF
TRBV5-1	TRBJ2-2	CASSSPGSSGAYGELFF
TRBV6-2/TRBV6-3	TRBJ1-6	CASRGTEASKYSPLHF
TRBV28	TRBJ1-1	CASSYSIGTIDTEAFF
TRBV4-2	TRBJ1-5	CASSQANSNQPQHF
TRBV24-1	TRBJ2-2	CATSDLLDTGELFF
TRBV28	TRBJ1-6	CASSFSGTVASPLHF
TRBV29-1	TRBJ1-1	CSESQGNTEAFF